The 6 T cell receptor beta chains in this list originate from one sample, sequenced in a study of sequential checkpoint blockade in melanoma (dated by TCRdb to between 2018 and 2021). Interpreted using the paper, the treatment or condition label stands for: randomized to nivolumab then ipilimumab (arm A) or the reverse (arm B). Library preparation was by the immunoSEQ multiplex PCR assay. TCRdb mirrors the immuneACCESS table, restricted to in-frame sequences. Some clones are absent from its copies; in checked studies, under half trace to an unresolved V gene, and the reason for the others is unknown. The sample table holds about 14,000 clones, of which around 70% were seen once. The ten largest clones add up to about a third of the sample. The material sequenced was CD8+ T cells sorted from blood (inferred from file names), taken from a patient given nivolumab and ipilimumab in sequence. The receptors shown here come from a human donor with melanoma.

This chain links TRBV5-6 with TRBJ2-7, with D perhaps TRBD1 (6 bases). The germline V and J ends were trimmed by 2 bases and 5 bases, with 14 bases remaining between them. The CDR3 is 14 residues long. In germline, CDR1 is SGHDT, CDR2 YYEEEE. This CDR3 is CASSFLRGSDEQYF. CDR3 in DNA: TGTGCCAGCAGCTTTCTCAGGGGATCCGACGAGCAGTACTTC.

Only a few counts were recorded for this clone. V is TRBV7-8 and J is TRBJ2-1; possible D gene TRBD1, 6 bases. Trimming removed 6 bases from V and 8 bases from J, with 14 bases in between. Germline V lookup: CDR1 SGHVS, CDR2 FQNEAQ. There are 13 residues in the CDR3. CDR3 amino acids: CASSLTGMDEQFF. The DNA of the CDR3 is TGTGCCAGCAGTCTAACAGGGATGGATGAGCAGTTCTTC.

CDR3 bases: TGTGCCACCAGCAGAGATCTCTGGCAGGGAGGGATAGGAGACCAAGAGACCCAGTACTTC. Translation gives CATSRDLWQGGIGDQETQYF. This chain uses TRBV15 with TRBJ2-5, with 7 bases that match TRBD2. The J segment lost 0 bases and the V segment lost 0 bases, leaving 16 bases of the junction unmatched. In germline, CDR1 is LNHNV, CDR2 YYDKDF (reference sequence). The CDR3 is 20 residues long.

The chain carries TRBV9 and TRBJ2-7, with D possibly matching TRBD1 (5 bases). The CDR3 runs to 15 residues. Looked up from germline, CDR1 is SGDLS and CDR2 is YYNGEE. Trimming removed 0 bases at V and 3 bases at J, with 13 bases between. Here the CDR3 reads CASSVGGRADYEQYF. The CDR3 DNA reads TGTGCCAGCAGCGTAGGGGGCAGGGCCGACTACGAGCAGTACTTC.

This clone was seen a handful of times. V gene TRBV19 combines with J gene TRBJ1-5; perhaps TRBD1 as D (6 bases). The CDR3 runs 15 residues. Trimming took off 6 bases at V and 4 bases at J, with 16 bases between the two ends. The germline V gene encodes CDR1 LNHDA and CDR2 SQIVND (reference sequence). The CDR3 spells CASSPTTGWNQPQHF. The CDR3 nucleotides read TGTGCCAGTAGCCCTACCACAGGGTGGAATCAGCCCCAGCATTTT.

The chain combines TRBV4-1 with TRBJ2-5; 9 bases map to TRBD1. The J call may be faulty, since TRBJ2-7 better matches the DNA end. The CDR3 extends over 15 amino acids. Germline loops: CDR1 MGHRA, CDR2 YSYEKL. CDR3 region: CASSQGDRAVYEQYF. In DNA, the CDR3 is TGCGCCAGCAGCCAAGGGGACAGGGCTGTCTACGAGCAGTACTTC.